This TCR beta chain stems from a study of T cells in women clearing cervical HPV infection. Study details: Cases: HPV16-related CIN3 or worse on histology, a couple of invasive cancers. Findings of the study overall: Controls had more TRBV6-7 (approximately 0.15%) than cases (0.11%).

Method: immunoSEQ multiplex PCR; TCRdb's copy keeps in-frame clones and lacks some. Recorded here are tens of thousands of clones; the top ten clones represent approximately 6%. Per the germline V gene, CDR1 is SGHDT and CDR2 is YYEEEE. The CDR3 is made up of 15 amino acids. V shed 1 base and J shed 1 base, with 9 bases lying between them. A word on this clone: Its antigen is still unknown. The DNA ends 3 residues before the CDR3 does, and the rest of the CDR3 is filled in from the germline J gene.

The sample consisted of blood buffy coat. This receptor was obtained from a woman aged 18 to 75 with a cervical HPV16 infection that either progressed to CIN3+ or cleared (not recorded which). The chain is built from TRBV5-6 and TRBJ2-4; D is possibly TRBD1 or TRBD2 (5 bases each). The CDR3 reads CASSLIEGAKNIQYF. The sequenced CDR3 bases are TGTGCCAGCAGCTTGATTGAGGGGGCCAAAAACATT.